The subject of this entry is one TCR beta chain. The source of the sample is a study of blood T cell repertoires in COVID-19. Study in general: Samples representing acute and convalescent COVID-19 were sourced from the United States, Italy and Spain. T cells, B-cell-depleted T cells, or PBMCs supplied cDNA or gDNA.

The CDR3 length is 15 residues. Trimming removed 5 bases at V and 3 bases at J, with 13 bases between. CDR1 and CDR2 (germline): SEHNR, FQNEAQ (reference sequence). Original processing notes: Amplification from reference gene primers served as the basis for estimated nucleated cell counts. Method: immunoSEQ multiplex PCR; TCRdb's copy keeps in-frame clones and lacks some. V and J calls and clone size are as listed in that table; D and trimming were resolved from the DNA. The profile shows 250,000 or so clones, around 82% of them singletons. The sample comprised peripheral blood. This sequence was found in a woman in her seventies with acute or convalescent COVID-19. The chain joins TRBV7-9 to TRBJ2-2; D is undetermined. In nucleotides, the CDR3 is TGTGCCAGCAGCCCCCAGGCTGATTACACCGGGGAGCTGTTTTTT. Amino acids: CASSPQADYTGELFF.